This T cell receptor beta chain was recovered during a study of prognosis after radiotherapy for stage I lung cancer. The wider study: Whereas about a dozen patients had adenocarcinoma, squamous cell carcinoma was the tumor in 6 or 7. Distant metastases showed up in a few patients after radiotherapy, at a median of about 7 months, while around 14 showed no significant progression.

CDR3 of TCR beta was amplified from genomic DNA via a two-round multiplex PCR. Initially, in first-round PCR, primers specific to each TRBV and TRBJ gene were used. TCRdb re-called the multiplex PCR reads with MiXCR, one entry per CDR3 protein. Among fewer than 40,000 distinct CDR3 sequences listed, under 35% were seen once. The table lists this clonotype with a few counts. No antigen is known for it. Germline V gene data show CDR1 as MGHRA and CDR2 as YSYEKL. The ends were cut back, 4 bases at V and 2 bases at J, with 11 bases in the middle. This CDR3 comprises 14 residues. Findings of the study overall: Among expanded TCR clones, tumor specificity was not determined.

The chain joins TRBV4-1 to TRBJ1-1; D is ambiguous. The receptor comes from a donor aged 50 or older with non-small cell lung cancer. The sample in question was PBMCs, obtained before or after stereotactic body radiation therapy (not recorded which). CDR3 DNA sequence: TGCGCCAGCAGCCCCCCTCTAGGCAACACTGAAGCTTTCTTT. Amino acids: CASSPPLGNTEAFF.